The rows below give T cell receptor beta chains drawn from one sample of a study of PD-L1 blockade in urothelial cancer. This table comes from immunoSEQ multiplex PCR, and its TCRdb copy is limited to in-frame clones, with some not included. Found here are around 86,000 clones, around four fifths of them singletons; the top ten hold roughly 6.6%. Material: PBMCs, obtained around atezolizumab (anti-PD-L1) treatment. These receptors were collected from a man aged 40-49 years with urothelial cancer. CDR3s include the opening cysteine and the closing phenylalanine or tryptophan. The D gene is left open where the match is weak. Size is stated for part of the rows, as once, few or many counts, or as a class when the clone is expanded.

CDR3 DNA | CDR3 protein | D gene | clone size | J gene | V gene
TGTGCCAGCAGTCTCGGTGGCGGTCCCTACGAGCAGTACTTC | CASSLGGGPYEQYF | NA | many | TRBJ2-7 | TRBV6-6
TGTGCCAGTTCACCTTTCAGACAAGAGACCCAGTACTTC | CASSPFRQETQYF | NA | once | TRBJ2-5 | TRBV7-9
TGTGCCAGCAGTGGGTGGGGGGCAACTAATGAAAAACTGTTTTTT | CASSGWGATNEKLFF | NA | NA | TRBJ1-4 | TRBV25-1
TGTGCCAGCAGCTGGGAGACAGGGTCCGGAAACACCATATATTTT | CASSWETGSGNTIYF | TRBD1 | NA | TRBJ1-3 | TRBV5-4
TGTGCCAGCAGGCCCCAGGGAGGGGGCAATCAGCCCCAGCATTTT | CASRPQGGGNQPQHF | NA | NA | TRBJ1-5 | TRBV6-5
TGTGCCATGTGGGGGGGAGTGGCTGGAAACACCATATATTTT | CAMWGGVAGNTIYF | NA | NA | TRBJ1-3 | TRBV2
TGCGCCAGCAGCCAAGTGCAAGCCTCTGGAAACACCATATATTTT | CASSQVQASGNTIYF | NA | NA | TRBJ1-3 | TRBV4-1
TGCGCCAGCAGCCAAGCTTTTACCGGGGAGCTGTTTTTT | CASSQAFTGELFF | NA | once | TRBJ2-2 | TRBV4-1
TGCGCCAGCAGCCAAGCGGTGGCAGGGGCTAACTATGGCTACACCTTC | CASSQAVAGANYGYTF | NA | NA | TRBJ1-2 | TRBV4-1
TGTGCCAGTGACTTTTTCGGAGCCGACGAGCAGTACTTC | CASDFFGADEQYF | NA | NA | TRBJ2-7 | TRBV5-8
TGTGCCAGCAGCCCGGGACAGGAGATTTCAGGGGGCTACACCTTC | CASSPGQEISGGYTF | TRBD1 | NA | TRBJ1-2 | TRBV5-4
TGTGCCAGTAGTCCGAGACAGAGCCTCTATGGCTACACCTTC | CASSPRQSLYGYTF | NA | NA | TRBJ1-2 | TRBV19
TGTGCCAGCAGCTTTAGCGGGAGGGACCACAATGAGCAGTTCTTC | CASSFSGRDHNEQFF | TRBD2 | NA | TRBJ2-1 | TRBV11-2
TGTGCCAGCAGCCCTCTACTAGCGCGGAATGAGCAGTTCTTC | CASSPLLARNEQFF | TRBD2 | NA | TRBJ2-1 | TRBV5-8
TGTGCCAGCAGTTCCCCGACTAGCGGCTCCTACGAGCAGTACTTC | CASSSPTSGSYEQYF | TRBD2 | NA | TRBJ2-7 | TRBV27
TGCAGTGCTAGTTCCAGCAATGAGCAGTTCTTC | CSASSSNEQFF | NA | NA | TRBJ2-1 | TRBV20-1
TGTGCCTGGAGTCGCAGTACTAGCTTTGAGCAGTTCTTC | CAWSRSTSFEQFF | NA | NA | TRBJ2-1 | TRBV30
TGTGCCAGCAGTTACTCGATATCAGGACAGGGAAAGACCCAGTACTTC | CASSYSISGQGKTQYF | TRBD1 | once | TRBJ2-5 | TRBV6-5
TGTGCCAGCAGAGACTTAACAGGAGTTAATGAAAAACTGTTTTTT | CASRDLTGVNEKLFF | NA | NA | TRBJ1-4 | TRBV27
TGTGCCAGCTCCCCCGAACAGGGAATCAATGAGCAGTTCTTC | CASSPEQGINEQFF | NA | NA | TRBJ2-1 | TRBV18
TGTGCCAGTACCCGGATCTGGGGCGCGAACACTGAAGCTTTCTTT | CASTRIWGANTEAFF | NA | NA | TRBJ1-1 | TRBV19
TGTGCCTGGAGACCCGCCCAGGGGGCCTCCTACGAGCAGTACTTC | CAWRPAQGASYEQYF | TRBD1 | NA | TRBJ2-7 | TRBV30
TGTGCCAGCAGTGAAGCGCTTTGGGGGGGGCAGTACTTC | CASSEALWGGQYF | TRBD2 | once | TRBJ2-7 | TRBV6-1
TGTGCCAGCAGTTACGGGACTAGCGGGAGGCTTTATGAGCAGTTCTTC | CASSYGTSGRLYEQFF | TRBD2 | NA | TRBJ2-1 | TRBV6-7
TGTGCCAGCAGCCCATCTACAGGAAGGGGTGGCTACACCTTC | CASSPSTGRGGYTF | NA | few | TRBJ1-2 | TRBV11-2
TGTGCCAGCAGCCCCATACCGGGACTAAACACCGGGGAGCTGTTTTTT | CASSPIPGLNTGELFF | TRBD2 | NA | TRBJ2-2 | TRBV5-5
TGTGCCAGTAGACCTAGCGGGAGACGAGAGACCCAGTACTTC | CASRPSGRRETQYF | TRBD2 | NA | TRBJ2-5 | TRBV19
TGTGCCAGCACAAGGACAGAGCAATTCCGGTACACCTTC | CASTRTEQFRYTF | NA | NA | TRBJ1-2 | TRBV6-1
TGTGCCAGCAGCTTAAGGTCGGCGGGGACAGATACGCAGTATTTT | CASSLRSAGTDTQYF | NA | NA | TRBJ2-3 | TRBV5-5
TGCGCCAGCAGCGTAGGGACTAGCGGCAATGAGCAGTTCTTC | CASSVGTSGNEQFF | TRBD2 | NA | TRBJ2-1 | TRBV5-1
TGTGCCAGTAGTGAGGTCGGGGGGGCCTCTGAAGCTTTCTTT | CASSEVGGASEAFF | NA | NA | TRBJ1-1 | TRBV19
TGCGCCAGCAGAGGGGGCGCTAAAAACAATGAGCAGTTCTTC | CASRGGAKNNEQFF | TRBD1 | NA | TRBJ2-1 | TRBV5-1
TGTGCCAGCAGAGGGGGACTAGCGTCGCGAAATGAGCAGTTCTTC | CASRGGLASRNEQFF | TRBD2 | NA | TRBJ2-1 | TRBV14
TGCAGCGCTAGGGACAGCGAACCTAACATTCAGTACTTC | CSARDSEPNIQYF | TRBD1 | NA | TRBJ2-4 | TRBV29-1